This T cell receptor beta chain derives from a study of technical replicates of blood from a handful of donors. Libraries were prepared by immunoSEQ multiplex PCR; TCRdb keeps only in-frame clonotypes and omits some of them. The sample consists of about 57,000 clones, roughly 93% of them appearing once. V was pared by 5 bases and J by 4 bases, with 20 bases between. The CDR3 extends over 16 amino acids. CDR1 and CDR2 (germline): LNHDA, SQIVND (reference sequence). This clonotype was sampled from a human donor in good health. Some clones in this sample may be carry-over from other donors' samples. Sequenced sample: PBMCs. The V call is TRBV19, the J call TRBJ1-1, with a weak D call TRBD1 (5 bases). The CDR3 region has the DNA TGTGCCAGTAGTCCGAACATCAGGGCCGGCGGCACTGAAGCTTTCTTT. It is translated as CASSPNIRAGGTEAFF.